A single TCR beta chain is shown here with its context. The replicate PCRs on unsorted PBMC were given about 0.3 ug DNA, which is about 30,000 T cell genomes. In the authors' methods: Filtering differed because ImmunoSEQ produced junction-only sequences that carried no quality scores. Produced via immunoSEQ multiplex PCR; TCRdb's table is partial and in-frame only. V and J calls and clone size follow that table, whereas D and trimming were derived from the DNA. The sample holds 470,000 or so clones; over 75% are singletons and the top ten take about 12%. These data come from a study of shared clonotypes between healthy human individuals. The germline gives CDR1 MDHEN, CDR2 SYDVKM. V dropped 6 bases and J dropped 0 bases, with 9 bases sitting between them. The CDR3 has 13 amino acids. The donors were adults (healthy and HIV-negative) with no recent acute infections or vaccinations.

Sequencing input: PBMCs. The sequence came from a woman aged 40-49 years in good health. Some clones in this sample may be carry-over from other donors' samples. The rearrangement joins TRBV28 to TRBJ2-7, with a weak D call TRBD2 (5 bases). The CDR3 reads CASRTGFSYEQYF. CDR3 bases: TGTGCCAGCAGAACGGGATTCTCCTACGAGCAGTACTTC.